The clone carrying this TCR beta chain showed up just a few times. Its antigen is unidentified. The CDR3 totals 12 residues. Trimming left V 5 bases short and J 6 bases short, with 11 bases between. In germline, CDR1 is SGHTA, CDR2 FQGTGA. This record belongs to a study of cytomegalovirus exposure and HLA in healthy donors. Points from the study as a whole: Reports indicated that the classifier achieved high specificity and sensitivity in diagnosing cytomegalovirus status. The study put around 180 TCR beta chains on its list as cytomegalovirus-associated. In vitro checks showed that a few CMV-associated chains really do target CMV antigens.

Generated by immunoSEQ multiplex PCR, the TCRdb table keeps only in-frame clones and is missing some. The data contain some 170,000 clones, almost 85% of them singletons. Material: PBMCs. The rearrangement uses TRBV7-3 and TRBJ2-7; no definite D call. The sequence derives from a young man in good health and CMV-seropositive. The CDR3 sequence: CASSPPTGEQYF. For the CDR3, the DNA is TGTGCCAGCAGCCCTCCAACCGGCGAGCAGTACTTC. The complete variable domain, with remaining parts taken from reference TRBV7-3 and TRBJ2-7, reads GAGVSQTPSNKVTEKGKYVELRCDPISGHTALYWYRQSLGQGPEFLIYFQGTGAADDSGLPNDRFFAVRPEGSVSTLKIQRTERGDSAVYLCASSPPTGEQYFGPGTRLTVT.